The clone carrying this T cell receptor beta chain was counted at least ten times. Its antigen is currently unknown. The CDR3 extends over 14 amino acids. Germline lookup yields CDR1 ENHRY and CDR2 SYGVKD. Trimming cost V 2 bases and J 9 bases, with 14 bases left between them. Ahead of thyroid surgery, no patient had received treatment of any kind. Under the authors' procedure: The authors used CDR3 differences across clinicopathological groups to build a distant-metastasis classifier for papillary thyroid cancer. TCRdb reanalyzed the PCR reads via MiXCR. These V and J calls are TCRdb output, not the study's own analysis. Here the sample spans 20,000 to 25,000 clones, roughly 15% being singletons. The data are from a study of metastatic and nonmetastatic thyroid tumors. As for the study in general: It was across blood and tumor or nodule tissue from malignant and benign thyroid patients that repertoires were compared. General study findings and limits: It was reportedly found that TCR beta diversity was significantly higher in malignant thyroid tumors than in benign nodules, a difference seen in both blood and tumor samples.

The clonotype was recovered from a female donor with papillary thyroid cancer or a benign thyroid nodule (not recorded which). Some clones in this sample may be carry-over from other donors' samples. The sequencing input was tumor tissue. This sequence joins TRBV10-3 and TRBJ2-1; D is uncertain. This CDR3 reads CAISEPSPISEQFF. The DNA for the CDR3 is TGTGCCATCAGTGAGCCCTCCCCTATTAGTGAGCAGTTCTTC.